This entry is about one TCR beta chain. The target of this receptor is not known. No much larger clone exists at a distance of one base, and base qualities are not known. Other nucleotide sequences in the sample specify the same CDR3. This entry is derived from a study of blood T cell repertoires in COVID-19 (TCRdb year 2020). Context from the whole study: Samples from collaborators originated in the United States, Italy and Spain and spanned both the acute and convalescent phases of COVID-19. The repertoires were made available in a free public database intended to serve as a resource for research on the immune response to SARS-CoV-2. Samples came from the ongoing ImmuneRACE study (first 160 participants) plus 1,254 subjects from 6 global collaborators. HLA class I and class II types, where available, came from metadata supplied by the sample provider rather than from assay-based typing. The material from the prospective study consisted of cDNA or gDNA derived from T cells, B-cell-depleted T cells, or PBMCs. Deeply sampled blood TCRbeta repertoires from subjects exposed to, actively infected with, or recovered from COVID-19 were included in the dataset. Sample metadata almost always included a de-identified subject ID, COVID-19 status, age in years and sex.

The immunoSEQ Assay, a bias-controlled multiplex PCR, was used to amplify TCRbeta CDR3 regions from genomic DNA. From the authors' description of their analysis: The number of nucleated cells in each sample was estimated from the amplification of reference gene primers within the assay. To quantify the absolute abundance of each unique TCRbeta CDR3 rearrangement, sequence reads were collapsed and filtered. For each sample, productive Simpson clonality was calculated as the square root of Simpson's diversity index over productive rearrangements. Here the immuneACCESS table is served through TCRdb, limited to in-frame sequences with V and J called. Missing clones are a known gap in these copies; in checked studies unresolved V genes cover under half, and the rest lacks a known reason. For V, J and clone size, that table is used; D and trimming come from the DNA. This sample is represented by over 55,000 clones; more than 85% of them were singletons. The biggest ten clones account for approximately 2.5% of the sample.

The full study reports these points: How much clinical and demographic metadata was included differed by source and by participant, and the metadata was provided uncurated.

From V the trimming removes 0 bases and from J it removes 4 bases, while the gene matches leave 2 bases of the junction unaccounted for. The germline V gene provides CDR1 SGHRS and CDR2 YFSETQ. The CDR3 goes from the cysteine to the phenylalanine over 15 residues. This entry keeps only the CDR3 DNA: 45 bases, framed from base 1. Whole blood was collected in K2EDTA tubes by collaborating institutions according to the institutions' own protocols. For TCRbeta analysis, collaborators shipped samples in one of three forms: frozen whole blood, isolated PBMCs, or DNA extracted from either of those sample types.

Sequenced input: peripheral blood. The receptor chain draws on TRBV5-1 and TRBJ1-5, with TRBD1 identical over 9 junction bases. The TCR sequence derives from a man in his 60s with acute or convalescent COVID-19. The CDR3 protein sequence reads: CASSLGTGVNQPQHF. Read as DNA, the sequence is TGCGCCAGCAGCTTGGGGACAGGGGTAAATCAGCCCCAGCATTTT.